A single sample is the source of the 10 T cell receptor beta chains below, sequenced in a study of T cells in Graves' hyperthyroidism and ophthalmopathy. Authors of the study amplified TCR beta CDR3 regions from RNA transcripts. First-round RT-PCR with HTBI primers amplified the TCR CDR3 region. MiXCR, applied by TCRdb to the multiplex PCR reads, yields one record per CDR3 protein. Of 730,000 or so distinct CDR3 sequences listed, under 20% are singletons. Sequenced sample: blood. These receptors all stem from a woman aged 45-65 years with Graves' hyperthyroidism that later progressed to Graves' ophthalmopathy.

V and J are TRBV28 and TRBJ2-7; D remains unclear. The CDR3 contains 14 residues. V was clipped by 9 bases and J by 4 bases, with 19 bases between them. Germline V gene lookup returns CDR1 MDHEN and CDR2 SYDVKM. CDR3 region: CASSPILQRYEQYF. The CDR3 coding sequence is TGTGCCAGTAGTCCGATACTCCAGAGATACGAGCAGTACTTC.

This clonotype was recorded once. The V gene is TRBV2, the J gene TRBJ1-6; TRBD1 is a possible D gene (6 bases). This CDR3 region has 15 residues. CDR1 and CDR2 (germline): SNHLY, FYNNEI. The V and J ends lost 5 bases and 5 bases respectively, with 13 bases between them. In DNA form, the CDR3 reads TGTGCCAGCAGTCCCACGGACAGCCATAATTCACCCCTCCACTTT. Its translation: CASSPTDSHNSPLHF.

This clonotype was observed many times. The CDR3 reads CASSQVFMNTEAFF. CDR3 DNA sequence: TGTGCCAGCAGCCAAGTATTTATGAACACTGAAGCTTTCTTT. V gene TRBV3-1 combines with J gene TRBJ1-1; no definite D call. The CDR3 sequence is 14 residues long. CDR1 LGHDT and CDR2 YNNKEL come from the germline V gene (reference sequence). The V and J ends lost 1 base and 0 bases respectively, with 6 bases between them.

This clonotype was seen a few times. J is TRBJ2-5 and V is TRBV30; D may be TRBD1 (6 bases). The CDR3 has 13 residues. Germline V gene sequence: CDR1 GTSNPN, CDR2 SVGIG (reference sequence). Trimming cost V 4 bases and J 2 bases, with 11 bases left between them. The CDR3: CAWTPTGQETQYF. CDR3 bases: TGTGCCTGGACTCCGACAGGACAAGAGACCCAGTACTTC. The complete variable domain, with remaining parts taken from reference TRBV30 and TRBJ2-5, reads SQTIHQWPATLVQPVGSPLSLECTVEGTSNPNLYWYRQAAGRGLQLLFYSVGIGQISSEVPQNLSASRPQDRQFILSSKKLLLSDSGFYLCAWTPTGQETQYFGPGTRLLVL.

The sample holds one count of this clonotype. V gene TRBV18 combines with J gene TRBJ1-4; D possibly corresponds to TRBD1 (5 bases). The CDR3 contains 15 residues. CDR1 and CDR2 (germline): KGHSH, LQKENI. Trimming cost V 3 bases and J 6 bases, with 14 bases left between them. CDR3 bases: TGTGCCAGCTCACCCTTATCAGGGAGGGATGAAAAACTGTTTTTT. It specifies CASSPLSGRDEKLFF.

Comment on this clonotype: A clone one base away is much larger, so this may be a read error. The J gene is TRBJ1-5, the V gene TRBV3-1, with D perhaps matching TRBD1 (5 bases). Germline loops: CDR1 LGHDT, CDR2 YNNKEL (reference sequence). The CDR3 length is 15 residues. In DNA form, the CDR3 reads TGTGCCAGCGGCCAAGATCTGGGGCTCAATCAGCCCCAGCATTTT. Translating gives CASGQDLGLNQPQHF. The full variable domain, its missing parts supplied by reference TRBV3-1 and TRBJ1-5, is DTAVSQTPKYLVTQMGNDKSIKCEQNLGHDTMYWYKQDSKKFLKIMFSYNNKELIINETVPNRFSPKSPDKAHLNLHINSLELGDSAVYFCASGQDLGLNQPQHFGDGTRLSIL.

This clonotype was observed many times. The rearrangement uses TRBV30 and TRBJ1-4, with D tentatively TRBD1 (5 bases). V shed 4 bases and J shed 3 bases, with 12 bases lying between them. The CDR3 spans 14 residues. Germline CDR1 GTSNPN, CDR2 SVGIG (reference sequence). The CDR3 DNA sequence: TGTGCCTGGACGGCGGGGGATGCTAATGAAAAACTGTTTTTT. Translation: CAWTAGDANEKLFF.

Comment on this clonotype: A much larger clone differs from this one at a single base, so this may be a read error. Lacking the conserved final phenylalanine or tryptophan, this CDR3 likely reflects a read error. The chain carries TRBV15 and TRBJ2-5; maybe TRBD2 (5 bases). Trimming took off 0 bases at V and 5 bases at J, with 16 bases between the two ends. The CDR3 is made up of 16 amino acids. In germline, CDR1 is LNHNV, CDR2 YYDKDF (reference sequence). The CDR3 is CATSRDSLRGRETQYL. In DNA, the CDR3 is TGTGCCACCAGCAGAGATAGCCTGAGAGGGCGTGAGACCCAGTACCTC.

The V gene is TRBV4-1, the J gene TRBJ2-7; 9 bases align to TRBD1. The germline gives CDR1 MGHRA, CDR2 YSYEKL. This CDR3 has 16 residues. The trim removed 2 bases at V and 1 base at J, leaving 6 bases unmatched. The CDR3 loop is CASSQSLGQGSYEQYF. Written as DNA, the CDR3 is TGCGCCAGCAGCCAAAGCCTCGGACAGGGGTCCTACGAGCAGTACTTC.

The rearrangement joins TRBV30 to TRBJ2-5; D possibly corresponds to TRBD1 (6 bases). V dropped 3 bases and J dropped 4 bases, with 9 bases sitting between them. The CDR3 runs to 12 residues. CDR1 is GTSNPN and CDR2 is SVGIG in the germline V gene (reference sequence). Here the CDR3 reads CAWRQGSETQYF. CDR3 in DNA: TGTGCCTGGAGACAGGGTTCAGAGACCCAGTACTTC.